This T cell receptor beta chain was profiled in a study of blood T cell repertoires in COVID-19 (dated by TCRdb to about 2020). In terms of the full investigation: Samples from collaborators originated in the United States, Italy and Spain and spanned both the acute and convalescent phases of COVID-19. Nearly every sample came with metadata listing a de-identified subject ID, COVID-19 status, age in years and sex. The prospective study material was composed of cDNA or gDNA derived from T cells, B-cell-depleted T cells, or PBMCs. The repertoires were released in a freely available public database intended as a resource for research on the immune response to SARS-CoV-2. Where available, HLA class I and class II types were obtained from metadata supplied by the sample provider rather than from assay-based typing. Samples came from the ongoing ImmuneRACE study (first 160 participants) plus 1,254 subjects from 6 global collaborators. The dataset comprised deeply sampled blood TCRbeta repertoires from subjects exposed to, actively infected with, or recovered from COVID-19. What the authors observed across the whole study: The quantity of clinical and demographic metadata differed by source and by participant and was supplied without curation.

A note on this clone: Its recognized antigen is unknown. No much larger clonotype is one base removed from it; base qualities were not supplied.

TCRbeta CDR3 regions were amplified from genomic DNA using the immunoSEQ Assay, a bias-controlled multiplex PCR. In the authors' own workflow: The number of nucleated cells in each sample was estimated from the amplification of reference gene primers within the assay. To quantify the absolute abundance of each unique TCRbeta CDR3 rearrangement, sequence reads were collapsed and filtered. Productive Simpson clonality was computed per sample as the square root of Simpson's diversity index over productive rearrangements. Drawn from immuneACCESS, this table holds only the in-frame rearrangements with V and J called that TCRdb kept. Clones are partly lost; checked studies trace under half to an unresolved V gene and leave the rest unexplained. That table furnishes V, J and clone size, whereas the DNA furnished D and trimming. The sample table lists a few hundred thousand clones, roughly 83% of them with a count of one. The ten most abundant clones make up 1.5% to 2% of the sample.

Whole blood was collected in K2EDTA tubes by collaborating institutions according to the institutions' own protocols. For TCRbeta analysis, collaborators shipped samples as frozen whole blood, isolated PBMCs, or DNA extracted from either of those sample types. The CDR3 goes from the cysteine to the phenylalanine over 16 residues. The only DNA kept is the CDR3, 48 bases in frame from the first base. From V the trimming removes 4 bases and from J it removes 8 bases, while the gene matches leave 10 bases of the junction unaccounted for. Per the germline V gene, KGHSY is the CDR1 and FQNENV is the CDR2.

The sequence links TRBV16 to TRBJ2-1, and 11 bases in between align with TRBD1. This TCR was recovered from a woman aged 45-65 years with acute or convalescent COVID-19. The sample consisted of peripheral blood. The CDR3 is CASSPSDRGPNDEQFF. The bases are TGTGCCAGCAGCCCTTCGGACAGGGGGCCTAACGATGAGCAGTTCTTC.